This is a list of T cell receptor beta chains from one sample in a study of OX40 agonist ivuxolimab in advanced cancers. Clones were read by immunoSEQ multiplex PCR, and TCRdb kept only the in-frame ones, dropping some. The sample contains about 55,000 clones, roughly 90% of which appear only once. The starting material was CD4+ or CD8+ T cells sorted from blood, obtained in a trial of the OX40 agonist ivuxolimab. These TCRs come from an adult with an advanced solid tumor such as melanoma, head and neck, liver or kidney cancer. Both conserved end residues are part of each CDR3. The D gene is left open where the match is weak. Not all rows give a size; the values are once, few, many and, for expanded clones, a class.

NA,TRBJ2-2,TRBV10-3,NA,TGTGCCATCAGTGGACAGCCCGGGGAGCTGTTTTTT,CAISGQPGELFF
NA,TRBJ1-2,TRBV7-9,NA,TGTGCCAGCAGCTTAGCAGGCTATGGCTACACCTTC,CASSLAGYGYTF
NA,TRBJ1-3,TRBV25-1,NA,TGTGCCAGCATTTCCCTTGGAAACACCATATATTTT,CASISLGNTIYF
once,TRBJ1-1,TRBV7-3,NA,TGTGCCAGCAGCTTTGGACCGAACACTGAAGCTTTCTTT,CASSFGPNTEAFF
NA,TRBJ1-6,TRBV6-5,NA,TGTGCCAGCAGTTACTATGGAGGGGGGCAATCACCCCTCCACTTT,CASSYYGGGQSPLHF
NA,TRBJ2-6,TRBV9,TRBD2,TGTGCCAGCAGCGGAGGACTAGCGGCAGGCATCCTGACTTTC,CASSGGLAAGILTF
once,TRBJ1-5,TRBV28,NA,TGTGCCAGCTACCCCCACGGGTATCAACCCCAGCATTTT,CASYPHGYQPQHF
NA,TRBJ1-2,TRBV5-1,NA,TGCGCCAGCAGCTCAGGGATCAGCTATGGCTACACCTTC,CASSSGISYGYTF
once,TRBJ2-1,TRBV5-1,TRBD2,TGCGCCAGCAGTTATGCTCGGGAGGGCCCTCATGAGCAGTTCTTC,CASSYAREGPHEQFF
NA,TRBJ2-3,TRBV9,NA,TGTGCCAGCAGCGTAGGCTCGAGCCTGAACACAGATACGCAGTATTTT,CASSVGSSLNTDTQYF
NA,TRBJ2-1,TRBV14,NA,TGTGCCAGCAGCAGATCGGGAGTTTGGGGCAATGAGCAGTTCTTC,CASSRSGVWGNEQFF
NA,TRBJ2-1,TRBV6-5,TRBD2,TGTGCCAGCAGTTACCGACTAGCGGGAGCATGGAATGAGCAGTTCTTC,CASSYRLAGAWNEQFF
NA,TRBJ2-3,TRBV29-1,NA,TGCAGCGTTGATCGGGGGAGCCCCGTGTTC,CSVDRGSPVF
NA,TRBJ2-1,TRBV27,TRBD2,TGTGCCAGCAGTTCTAGCGGTCTCTCCTACAATGAGCAGTTCTTC,CASSSSGLSYNEQFF
NA,TRBJ2-7,TRBV6-5,NA,TGTGCCAGCCGCGAATCGGGGCTGCGGTCCTACGAGCAGTACTTC,CASRESGLRSYEQYF
NA,TRBJ2-1,TRBV9,TRBD2,TGTGCCAGCAGCGGAGGGGTAGCGGGAGTCGATGAGCAGTTCTTC,CASSGGVAGVDEQFF
NA,TRBJ2-7,TRBV19,NA,TGTGCCAGTAGAAAACAGGGGGGGCCCTACGAGCAGTACTTC,CASRKQGGPYEQYF
few,TRBJ2-5,TRBV5-1,NA,TGCGCCAGCAGCCCAGAGCGCGGGCAAGAGACCCAGTACTTC,CASSPERGQETQYF
few,TRBJ1-1,TRBV4-2,NA,TGTGCCAGCAGCCAAGATTCGGCAGCTATGAGTGAAGCTTTCTTT,CASSQDSAAMSEAFF
NA,TRBJ2-7,TRBV6-1,NA,TGTGCCAGCAGTGAAGCATTACCCCGCAGCACGGGTGTCTACGAGCAGTACTTC,CASSEALPRSTGVYEQYF
NA,TRBJ2-7,TRBV27,NA,TGTGCCAGCAGTTTATCGGGGGGACGGAGGCAATACGAGCAGTACTTC,CASSLSGGRRQYEQYF
NA,TRBJ1-1,TRBV5-1,NA,TGCGCCAGCAGCTTGGACGCGAACACTGAAGCTTTCTTT,CASSLDANTEAFF
few,TRBJ2-7,TRBV5-1,TRBD2,TGCGCCAGCAGCTGGGGGACTAGCGGGAGCGACGAGCAGTACTTC,CASSWGTSGSDEQYF
once,TRBJ1-1,TRBV5-1,NA,TGCGCCAGCAGCCACCTGCTAAACACTGAAGCTTTCTTT,CASSHLLNTEAFF
NA,TRBJ2-7,TRBV30,NA,TGTGCCTGGAGCCCCTCCTACGAGCAGTACTTC,CAWSPSYEQYF
few,TRBJ2-7,TRBV10-3,NA,TGTGCCATCAGTGACGGAGCGAGAACCTACGAGCAGTACTTC,CAISDGARTYEQYF